The T cell receptor (beta chain) under discussion was sequenced for a study of T cells in Graves' hyperthyroidism and ophthalmopathy. Findings and limits, study-wide: Patients with ophthalmopathy were separated from those with stable hyperthyroidism by a 13 V-J model.

Comment on this clonotype: Its target is not known.

There are 16 residues in the CDR3. The V end was cut by 2 bases, the J end by 3 bases, with 14 bases between. The V gene's germline CDR1 is MNHGY and CDR2 SAAAGT. Patients having uncontrolled infection, another autoimmune disease, pregnancy or lactation were not included. PBMCs stemmed from 10 ml fresh peripheral blood. TCR beta CDR3 region amplification was performed from RNA transcripts. RT-PCR in the first round (using the HTBI primer set) targeted the TCR CDR3. MiXCR was run by TCRdb on the multiplex PCR reads, yielding one entry per CDR3 protein. The profile covers hundreds of thousands of distinct CDR3 sequences, with 15% to 20% appearing a single time and less than 3.5% taken by the ten largest.

The sequence was obtained from a woman aged 40 to 50 with Graves' ophthalmopathy. Sequenced material: blood. J is TRBJ1-5 and V is TRBV6-8; D ambiguous. This CDR3 is CASSYRRRGINQPQHF. The CDR3 DNA reads TGTGCCAGCAGTTACCGTCGCCGGGGAATCAATCAGCCCCAGCATTTT.